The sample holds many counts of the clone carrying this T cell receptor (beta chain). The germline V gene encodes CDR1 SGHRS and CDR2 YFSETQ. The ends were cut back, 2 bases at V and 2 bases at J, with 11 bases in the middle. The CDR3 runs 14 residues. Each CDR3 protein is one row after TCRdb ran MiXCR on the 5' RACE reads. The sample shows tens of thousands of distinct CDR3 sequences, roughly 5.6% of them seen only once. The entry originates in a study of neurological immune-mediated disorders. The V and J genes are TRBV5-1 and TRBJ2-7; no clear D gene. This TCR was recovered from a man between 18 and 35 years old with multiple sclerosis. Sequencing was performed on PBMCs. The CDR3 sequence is CASSFSVVTYEQYF. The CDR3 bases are TGCGCCAGCAGCTTTTCGGTGGTGACCTACGAGCAGTACTTC.